This entry lists 11 T cell receptor beta chains sequenced from one sample in a study of immune characterization of retroperitoneal liposarcoma. TCRdb recomputed calls from the PCR reads with MiXCR, one row per CDR3 protein. Among around 10,000 distinct CDR3 sequences, roughly 25% were seen once, and the ten largest hold over 7%. The sample was tumor tissue. The receptors originated from a male donor with retroperitoneal liposarcoma.

Sample share makes this clonotype medium-sized. The genes are TRBV6-1 and TRBJ2-5; a possible D gene is TRBD1 (6 bases). V was cut by 6 bases and J by 5 bases, with 13 bases left in between. Germline CDR1 is MNHNS and CDR2 is SASEGT. CDR3 size: 13 residues. The CDR3 sequence: CASRRAGVETQYF. The CDR3, as DNA: TGTGCCAGCAGAAGAGCAGGGGTCGAGACCCAGTACTTC.

This clonotype appeared many times. The chain recombines TRBV6-1 with TRBJ1-3, with D possibly being TRBD1 (5 bases). The V gene's germline CDR1 is MNHNS and CDR2 SASEGT. V was shortened by 10 bases and J by 1 base, with 11 bases between the two germline ends. CDR3 length equals 13 residues. As DNA, the CDR3 is TGTGCCATCAGACAGCTTTCTGGAAACACCATATATTTT. This gives the protein CAIRQLSGNTIYF.

The chain employs TRBV6-1 and TRBJ2-1; a possible D gene is TRBD1 (5 bases). CDR3 length equals 12 residues. Germline V gene lookup returns CDR1 MNHNS and CDR2 SASEGT. Trimming took 6 bases from V and 13 from J, leaving 16 bases between them. CDR3 bases: TGTGCCAGCAGACAGGACCAAGAGACCCAGTTCTTC. Translating it yields CASRQDQETQFF.

For the CDR3, the DNA is TGTGCCAGCAGGGCACTGCCCGGGGCTTTGGTAGAGACCCAGTACTTC. Translation: CASRALPGALVETQYF. The rearrangement joins TRBV27 to TRBJ2-1, with D possibly called TRBD1 or TRBD2 (5 bases each). The end of the DNA is better explained by TRBJ2-5, so the J call may be wrong. Germline loops: CDR1 MNHEY, CDR2 SMNVEV (reference sequence). This CDR3 spans 16 amino acids.

In this sample, this clonotype is medium-sized. The chain employs TRBV6-1 and TRBJ2-1, with D hard to call. CDR3 size: 14 residues. Trimming removed 5 bases at V and 10 bases at J, with 18 bases between. Germline CDR1 is MNHNS and CDR2 is SASEGT. The DNA of the CDR3 is TGTGCCAGCAGTTATTACGACACGGAAGGGGAGCAGTTCTTC. It codes for CASSYYDTEGEQFF.

This clonotype was counted between two and nine times. The rearrangement joins TRBV6-5 to TRBJ2-5; D gene ambiguous. With the DNA end fitting TRBJ2-1 better, the J assignment may be wrong. This CDR3 is built from 12 residues. Germline CDR1 reads MNHEY; CDR2 reads SVGAGI. The CDR3 here is CASSYTGHEQFF. The CDR3 nucleotides read TGTGCCAGCAGTTACACGGGCCACGAGCAGTTCTTC.

The rearrangement uses TRBV12-5 and TRBJ2-1, with unresolved D. Gene TRBJ2-5 matches the end of the DNA better, so the J call may be wrong. The CDR3 extends over 12 amino acids. Germline V gene sequence: CDR1 LGHNT, CDR2 FRNRAP. CDR3 sequence reads: CASGLVVETQYF. Written as DNA, the CDR3 is TGTGCTAGTGGTTTGGTAGTGGAGACCCAGTACTTC.

V is TRBV28 and J is TRBJ2-1, with 8 bases that match TRBD1. CDR3 length equals 15 residues. The junction had 16 bases not matched to a gene; V was cut back by 5 bases and J by 13 bases. The V gene's germline CDR1 is MDHEN and CDR2 SYDVKM. The CDR3 is CASSLTPTGAETQFF. CDR3 DNA sequence: TGTGCCAGCAGTCTCACGCCGACAGGGGCAGAGACCCAGTTCTTC.

This clonotype rates as medium-sized (0.01 to 0.1%). CDR3 nucleotide sequence: TGTGCCAACCGACAGTACCCACAAGAGACCCAGTACTTC. It translates to CANRQYPQETQYF. V usage is TRBV6-1 and J usage is TRBJ2-5, with D tentatively TRBD1 (5 bases). This CDR3 is built from 13 residues. V gave up 10 bases and J gave up 2 bases, with 14 bases separating them. CDR1 is MNHNS, CDR2 SASEGT, per germline.

As concerns this clonotype: This may stem from a read error, because a much larger clone lies one nucleotide away. The conserved closing phenylalanine or tryptophan is absent in this CDR3, likely reflecting a read error. J is TRBJ2-5 and V is TRBV7-2; TRBD2 aligns across 10 bases. TRBJ2-1 matches the DNA end more closely, so the J call is doubtful. This CDR3 has 13 amino acids. Germline-derived CDR1 and CDR2 are SGHTA and FQGNSA. CDR3 nucleotide sequence: TGTGCCAGCAGCTCTCGGACTAGCGGTGAGCAGTTCTCC. It specifies CASSSRTSGEQFS.

In its sample, this clonotype was seen a few times. The chain couples TRBV7-3 to TRBJ1-2; D is possibly TRBD1 (6 bases). V was cut by 1 base and J by 8 bases, with 11 bases left in between. Germline values: CDR1 SGHTA, CDR2 FQGTGA. The CDR3 runs to 13 residues. The DNA for the CDR3 is TGTGCCAGCAGCTTAAACGGGGGCTCGGGCTACACCTTC. Encoded protein: CASSLNGGSGYTF.